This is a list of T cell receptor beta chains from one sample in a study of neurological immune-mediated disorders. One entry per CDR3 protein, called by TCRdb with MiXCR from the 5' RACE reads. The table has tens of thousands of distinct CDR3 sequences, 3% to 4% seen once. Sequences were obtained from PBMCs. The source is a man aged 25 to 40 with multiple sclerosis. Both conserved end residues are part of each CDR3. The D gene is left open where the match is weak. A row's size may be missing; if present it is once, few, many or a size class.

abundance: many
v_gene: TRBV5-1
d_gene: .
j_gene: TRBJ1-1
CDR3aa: CASSSSETAEAFF
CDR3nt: TGCGCCAGCAGCTCCTCCGAGACAGCTGAAGCTTTCTTT

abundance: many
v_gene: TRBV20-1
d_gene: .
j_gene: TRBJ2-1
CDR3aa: CSAPPAANEQFF
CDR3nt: TGCAGTGCTCCGCCAGCGGCAAATGAGCAGTTCTTC

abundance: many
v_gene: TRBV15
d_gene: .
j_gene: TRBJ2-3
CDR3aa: CATSRGASSQYF
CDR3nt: TGTGCCACCAGCAGAGGGGCCTCTTCGCAGTATTTT

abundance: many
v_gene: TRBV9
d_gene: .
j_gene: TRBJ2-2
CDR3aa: CASSIRQGGDGELFF
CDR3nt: TGTGCCAGCAGCATCCGACAGGGAGGAGACGGGGAGCTGTTTTTT

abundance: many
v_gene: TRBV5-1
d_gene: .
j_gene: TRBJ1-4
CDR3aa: CASSFSTNGEKLFF
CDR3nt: TGCGCCAGCAGCTTTTCCACGAACGGAGAAAAACTGTTTTTT

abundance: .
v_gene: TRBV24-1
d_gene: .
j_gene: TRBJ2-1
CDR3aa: CATRGPDEQFF
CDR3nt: TGTGCCACCAGGGGACCCGATGAGCAGTTCTTC

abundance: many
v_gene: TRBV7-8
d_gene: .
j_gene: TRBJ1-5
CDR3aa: CASSSGAWREQPQHF
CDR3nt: TGTGCCAGCAGCTCGGGAGCGTGGAGGGAGCAGCCCCAGCATTTT

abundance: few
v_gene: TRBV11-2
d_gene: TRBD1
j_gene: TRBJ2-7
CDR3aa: CASSGRGQGVYEQYF
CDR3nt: TGTGCCAGCAGCGGACGTGGACAGGGGGTCTACGAGCAGTACTTC

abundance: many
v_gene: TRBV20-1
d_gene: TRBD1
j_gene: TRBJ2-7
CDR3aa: CSARPQGAYEQYF
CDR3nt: TGCAGTGCTAGGCCGCAGGGGGCCTACGAGCAGTACTTC

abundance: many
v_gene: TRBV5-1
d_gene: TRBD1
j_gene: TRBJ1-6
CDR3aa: CASSLDRGSSPLHF
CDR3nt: TGCGCCAGCAGCTTGGACAGGGGAAGTTCACCCCTCCACTTT

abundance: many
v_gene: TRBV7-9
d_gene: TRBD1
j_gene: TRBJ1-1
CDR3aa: CASSLVGQGASEAFF
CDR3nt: TGTGCCAGCAGCTTAGTTGGACAGGGGGCGTCTGAAGCTTTCTTT

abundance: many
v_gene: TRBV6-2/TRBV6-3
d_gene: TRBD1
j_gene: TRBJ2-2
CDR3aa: CASRPGTGDTGELFF
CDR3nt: TGTGCCAGCAGACCCGGGACAGGGGACACCGGGGAGCTGTTTTTT

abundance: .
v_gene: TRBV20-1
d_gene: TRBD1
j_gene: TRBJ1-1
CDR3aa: CINPGQRGTEAFF
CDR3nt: TGCATCAATCCGGGACAGAGGGGGACTGAAGCTTTCTTT

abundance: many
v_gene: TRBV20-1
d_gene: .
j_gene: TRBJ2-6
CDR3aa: CSARPYSGANVLTF
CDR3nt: TGCAGTGCTAGACCTTACTCTGGGGCCAACGTCCTGACTTTC

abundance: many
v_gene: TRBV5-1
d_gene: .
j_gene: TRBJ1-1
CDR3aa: CASSLDGSRTIAFF
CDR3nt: TGCGCCAGCAGCTTGGATGGCAGTCGGACAATAGCTTTCTTT

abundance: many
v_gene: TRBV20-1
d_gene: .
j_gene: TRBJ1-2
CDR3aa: CSARALGKTNYGYTF
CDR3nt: TGCAGTGCTAGGGCGCTGGGGAAAACTAACTATGGCTACACCTTC

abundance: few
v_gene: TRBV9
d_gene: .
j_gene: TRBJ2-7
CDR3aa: CASSVGPGQTYEQYF
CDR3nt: TGTGCCAGCAGCGTCGGACCTGGACAGACCTACGAGCAGTACTTC

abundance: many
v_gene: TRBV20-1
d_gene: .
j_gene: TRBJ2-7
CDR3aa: CSARGGPGSYEQYF
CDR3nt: TGCAGTGCTAGAGGAGGGCCGGGTTCCTACGAGCAGTACTTC

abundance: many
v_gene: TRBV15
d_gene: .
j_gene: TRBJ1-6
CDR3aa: CATSRDRGISPLHF
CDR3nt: TGTGCCACCAGCAGAGATAGGGGGATTTCACCCCTCCACTTT

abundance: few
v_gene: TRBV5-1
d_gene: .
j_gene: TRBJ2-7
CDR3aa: CASSLGMGDEQYF
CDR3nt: TGCGCCAGCAGCTTGGGGATGGGGGACGAGCAGTACTTC

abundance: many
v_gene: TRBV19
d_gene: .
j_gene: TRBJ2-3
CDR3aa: CASSITWTVTDTQYF
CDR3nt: TGTGCCAGTAGTATCACCTGGACAGTCACAGATACGCAGTATTTT

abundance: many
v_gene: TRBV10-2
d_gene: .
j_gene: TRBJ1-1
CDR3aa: CASKDGNTEAFF
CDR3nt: TGCGCCAGCAAGGATGGGAACACTGAAGCTTTCTTT

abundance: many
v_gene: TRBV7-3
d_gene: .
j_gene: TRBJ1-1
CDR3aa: CASSLRWGRDTEAFF
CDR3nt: TGTGCCAGCAGCTTACGTTGGGGCCGGGACACTGAAGCTTTCTTT

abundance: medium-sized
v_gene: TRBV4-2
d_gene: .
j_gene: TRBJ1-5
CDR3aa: CASSQEAGTVQPQHF
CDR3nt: TGTGCCAGCAGCCAAGAGGCAGGGACGGTTCAGCCCCAGCATTTT

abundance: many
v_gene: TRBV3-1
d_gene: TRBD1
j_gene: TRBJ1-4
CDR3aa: CASRDRVATNEKLFF
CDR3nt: TGTGCCAGCAGGGACAGGGTTGCAACTAATGAAAAACTGTTTTTT

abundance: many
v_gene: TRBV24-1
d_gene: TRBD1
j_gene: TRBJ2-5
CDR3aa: CATSGTGSETQYF
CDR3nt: TGTGCCACCAGCGGGACAGGGAGCGAGACCCAGTACTTC

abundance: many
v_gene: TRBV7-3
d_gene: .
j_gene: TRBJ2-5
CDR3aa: CASSLGHPGETQYF
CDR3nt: TGTGCCAGCAGCTTGGGACATCCCGGGGAGACCCAGTACTTC

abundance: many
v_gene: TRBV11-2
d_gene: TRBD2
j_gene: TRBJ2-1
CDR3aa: CASSLGLAGGFEQFF
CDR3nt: TGTGCCAGCAGCTTAGGACTAGCGGGGGGGTTTGAGCAGTTCTTC

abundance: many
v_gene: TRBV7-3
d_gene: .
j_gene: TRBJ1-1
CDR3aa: CASSPDVMDTEAFF
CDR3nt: TGTGCCAGCAGCCCGGACGTCATGGACACTGAAGCTTTCTTT

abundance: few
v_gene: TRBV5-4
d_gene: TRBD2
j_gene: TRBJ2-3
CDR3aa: CASSLKRGTSTDTQYF
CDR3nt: TGTGCCAGCAGCTTGAAGCGGGGGACTAGCACAGATACGCAGTATTTT

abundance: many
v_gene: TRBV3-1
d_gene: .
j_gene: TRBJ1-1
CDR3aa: CASSQVGREAFF
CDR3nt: TGTGCCAGCAGCCAAGTAGGCAGGGAAGCTTTCTTT